Only a few counts were recorded for the clone carrying this T cell receptor (beta chain). Antigen specificity is unknown. This entry is derived from a study of beta chain features in type 1 diabetes. Study observations and caveats: Patients with type 1 diabetes carried fewer insertions and had more deletions at their VDJ junctions.

The CDR3 runs 14 residues. The V segment lost 3 bases and the J segment 4 bases; nucleotides outside the gene matches: 3. CDR1 and CDR2 (germline): SQVTM, ANQGSEA. The authors reverse transcribed all of the isolated RNA, so sequencing captured expressed TCRB transcripts. TCRdb's table, derived via immunoSEQ multiplex PCR, lists solely in-frame clones and lacks some. The data contain some 900,000 clones, 15% to 20% of them singletons. This receptor was obtained from a woman aged 18-30 years in good health. Material: naive CD4+ T cells from blood. The rearrangement uses TRBV29-1 and TRBJ2-1; 10 bases are a match to TRBD1. The CDR3, as DNA: TGCAGCGTTGACCCGGGACAGGGGTACAATGAGCAGTTCTTC. Translating gives CSVDPGQGYNEQFF.